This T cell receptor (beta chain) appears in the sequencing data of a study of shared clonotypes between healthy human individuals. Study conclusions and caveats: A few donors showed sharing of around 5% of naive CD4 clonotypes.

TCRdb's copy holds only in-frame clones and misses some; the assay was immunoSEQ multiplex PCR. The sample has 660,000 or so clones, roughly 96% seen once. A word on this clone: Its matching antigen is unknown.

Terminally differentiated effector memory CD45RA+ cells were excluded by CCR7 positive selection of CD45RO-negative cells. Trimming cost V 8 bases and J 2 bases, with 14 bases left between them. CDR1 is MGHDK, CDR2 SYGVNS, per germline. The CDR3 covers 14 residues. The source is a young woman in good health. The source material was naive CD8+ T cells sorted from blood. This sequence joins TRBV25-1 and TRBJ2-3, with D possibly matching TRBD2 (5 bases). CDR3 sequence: CASGPPAATDTQYF. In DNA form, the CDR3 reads TGTGCCAGCGGTCCCCCAGCGGCCACAGATACGCAGTATTTT.